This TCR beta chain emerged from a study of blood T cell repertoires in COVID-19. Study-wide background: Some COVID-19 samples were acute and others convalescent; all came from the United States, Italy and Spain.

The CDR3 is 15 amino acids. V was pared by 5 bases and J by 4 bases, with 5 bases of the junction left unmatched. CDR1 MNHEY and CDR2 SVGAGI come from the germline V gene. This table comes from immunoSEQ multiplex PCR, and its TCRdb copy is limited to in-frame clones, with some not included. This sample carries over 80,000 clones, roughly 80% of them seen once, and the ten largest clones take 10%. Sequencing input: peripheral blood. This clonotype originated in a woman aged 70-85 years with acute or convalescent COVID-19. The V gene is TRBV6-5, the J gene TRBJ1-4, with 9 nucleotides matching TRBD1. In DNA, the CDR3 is TGTGCCAGCAGTCGAGGGACAGGGTATAATGAAAAACTGTTTTTT. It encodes CASSRGTGYNEKLFF.